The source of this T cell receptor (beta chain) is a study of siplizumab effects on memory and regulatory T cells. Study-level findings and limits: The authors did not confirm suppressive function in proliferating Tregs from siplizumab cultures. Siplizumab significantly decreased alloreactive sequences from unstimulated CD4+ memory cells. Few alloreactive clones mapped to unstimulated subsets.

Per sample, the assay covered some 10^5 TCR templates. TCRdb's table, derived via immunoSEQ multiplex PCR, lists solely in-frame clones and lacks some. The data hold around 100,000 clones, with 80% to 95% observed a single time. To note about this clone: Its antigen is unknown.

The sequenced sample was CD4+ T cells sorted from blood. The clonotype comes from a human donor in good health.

The CDR3 coding sequence is TGTGCCAGCAGCTCCGGCGGGCTAGCGGGGCCTGAGCAGTTCTTC. Residues: CASSSGGLAGPEQFF. The V and J genes are TRBV7-3 and TRBJ2-1, with 9 nucleotides matching TRBD2. Unmatched junction bases numbered 10, after V lost 4 bases and J lost 9 bases. From germline, CDR1 is SGHTA and CDR2 FQGTGA. This CDR3 has 15 amino acids.